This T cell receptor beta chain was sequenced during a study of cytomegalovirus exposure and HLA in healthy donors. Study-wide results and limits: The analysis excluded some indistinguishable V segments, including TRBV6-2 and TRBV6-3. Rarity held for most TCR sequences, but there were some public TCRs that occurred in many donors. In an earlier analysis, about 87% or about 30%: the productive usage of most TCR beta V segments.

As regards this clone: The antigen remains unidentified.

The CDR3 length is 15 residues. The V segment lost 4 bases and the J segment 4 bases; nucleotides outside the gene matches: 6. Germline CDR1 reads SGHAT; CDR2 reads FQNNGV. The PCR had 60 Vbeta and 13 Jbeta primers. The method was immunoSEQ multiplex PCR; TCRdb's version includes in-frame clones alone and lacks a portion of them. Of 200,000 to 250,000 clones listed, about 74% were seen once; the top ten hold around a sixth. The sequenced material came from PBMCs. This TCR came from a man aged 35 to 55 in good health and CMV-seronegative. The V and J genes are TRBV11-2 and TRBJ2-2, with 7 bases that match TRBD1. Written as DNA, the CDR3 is TGTGCCAGCAGCTCCGGGACAGATATCACCGGGGAGCTGTTTTTT. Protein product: CASSSGTDITGELFF. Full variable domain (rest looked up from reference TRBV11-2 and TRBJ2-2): EAGVAQSPRYKIIEKRQSVAFWCNPISGHATLYWYQQILGQGPKLLIQFQNNGVVDDSQLPKDRFSAERLKGVDSTLKIQPAKLEDSAVYLCASSSGTDITGELFFGEGSRLTVL.